This TCR beta chain is from a study of graft-versus-host responses after intestinal transplantation. Study overall: Among the recipients, transplants were multivisceral, liver-intestinal, or isolated intestinal. Every recipient had anti-thymocyte globulin induction and approximately 3 years of tacrolimus plus steroids.

Profiled with immunoSEQ multiplex PCR; TCRdb holds only in-frame clones, not every one. Of some 90,000 clones listed, 85% to 95% were seen once; the top ten hold 0.49%. Overall study findings and caveats: Allografts from individuals with graft-donor T cell macrochimerism displayed high graft-versus-host to host-versus-graft clonal ratios.

The CDR3 contains 15 residues. Germline CDR1 is SGHVS and CDR2 is FNYEAQ. The V segment lost 5 bases and the J segment 4 bases; nucleotides outside the gene matches: 5. As to this clone: Its target is not known.

Sequenced here: unstimulated CD8+ T cells sorted from spleen or lymph node cells, sampled before intestinal transplant. The TCR comes from a human donor who received an intestinal transplant. The chain links TRBV7-6 to TRBJ1-2; 12 nucleotides agree with TRBD1. The CDR3 coding sequence is TGTGCCAGCAGCCCGGGACAGGGGGCCGGCTATGGCTACACCTTC. Residues: CASSPGQGAGYGYTF.